This TCR beta chain was retrieved from a study of cytomegalovirus exposure and HLA in healthy donors. PCR involved 60 Vbeta and 13 Jbeta primers. Generated by immunoSEQ multiplex PCR, the TCRdb table keeps only in-frame clones and is missing some. This table holds approximately 190,000 clones, about two thirds found once. Study-wide results and caveats: The study labeled more than 150 TCR beta chains cytomegalovirus-associated. Some 16,000 TCR beta sequences were associated with HLA alleles at 0.05 false discovery rate in a later analysis. As a later analysis showed, several of the most significant clusters appeared to be linked to common viral pathogens.

This clone came up a few times. Its specificity is unknown. The V segment lost 7 bases and the J segment 7 bases; nucleotides outside the gene matches: 9. Germline-derived CDR1 and CDR2 are MDHEN and SYDVKM. The CDR3 is made up of 13 amino acids. This sequence originates from a man in his forties in good health and CMV-seropositive. The sample taken for sequencing was PBMCs. The chain combines TRBV28 with TRBJ2-7, with 8 bases lining up with TRBD2. The CDR3 DNA follows: TGTGCCAGCACCCCCGGGGGGGGGCGGGAGCAGTACTTC. The encoded protein is CASTPGGGREQYF.